A selection of T cell receptor beta chains follows, all from one sample in a study of OX40 agonist ivuxolimab in advanced cancers. Clones were sequenced by immunoSEQ multiplex PCR, and TCRdb holds only the in-frame ones, with some missing. This table has about 69,000 clones, 80% to 90% appearing once. The sequenced sample was CD4+ or CD8+ T cells sorted from blood, obtained in a trial of the OX40 agonist ivuxolimab. Receptors were obtained from an adult with an advanced solid tumor such as melanoma, head and neck, liver or kidney cancer. CDR3s include the opening cysteine and the closing phenylalanine or tryptophan. The order of the fields is clone size, J gene, D gene, V gene, CDR3 protein, CDR3 DNA. A D gene is named only where the DNA matches it firmly. The size field is filled for only some rows; it gives once, few, many or a size class.

abundance: .
j_gene: TRBJ2-3
d_gene: TRBD2
v_gene: TRBV7-3
CDR3aa: CASSPSGSLRWADTQYF
CDR3nt: TGTGCCAGCAGCCCTAGCGGGAGCCTGCGTTGGGCAGATACGCAGTATTTT

abundance: .
j_gene: TRBJ1-2
d_gene: .
v_gene: TRBV28
CDR3aa: CASSPDGNYGYTF
CDR3nt: TGTGCCAGCAGTCCCGACGGGAACTATGGCTACACCTTC

abundance: .
j_gene: TRBJ1-4
d_gene: .
v_gene: TRBV27
CDR3aa: CASRGVATNEKLFF
CDR3nt: TGTGCCAGCAGGGGGGTAGCAACTAATGAAAAACTGTTTTTT

abundance: .
j_gene: TRBJ1-2
d_gene: .
v_gene: TRBV11-3
CDR3aa: CASSLDPSRYGYTF
CDR3nt: TGTGCCAGCAGCTTAGATCCTTCAAGATATGGCTACACCTTC

abundance: .
j_gene: TRBJ1-2
d_gene: TRBD1
v_gene: TRBV6-6
CDR3aa: CASSYGQGIYGYTF
CDR3nt: TGTGCCAGCAGTTACGGACAGGGAATCTATGGCTACACCTTC

abundance: .
j_gene: TRBJ2-1
d_gene: .
v_gene: TRBV6-6
CDR3aa: CASSQLASSYNEQFF
CDR3nt: TGTGCCAGCAGCCAGCTAGCGAGCTCCTACAATGAGCAGTTCTTC

abundance: .
j_gene: TRBJ2-1
d_gene: TRBD2
v_gene: TRBV30
CDR3aa: CAWNRREMRYNEQFF
CDR3nt: TGTGCCTGGAATAGGCGGGAGATGAGGTACAATGAGCAGTTCTTC

abundance: .
j_gene: TRBJ2-3
d_gene: TRBD2
v_gene: TRBV5-4
CDR3aa: CASSLVVAGGSTDTQYF
CDR3nt: TGTGCCAGCAGCTTGGTGGTAGCGGGAGGTAGCACAGATACGCAGTATTTT

abundance: .
j_gene: TRBJ2-5
d_gene: .
v_gene: TRBV7-2
CDR3aa: CASSTRGRETQYF
CDR3nt: TGTGCCAGCAGTACCCGGGGGCGAGAGACCCAGTACTTC

abundance: .
j_gene: TRBJ2-7
d_gene: .
v_gene: TRBV11-2
CDR3aa: CASSLEPSYEQYF
CDR3nt: TGTGCCAGCAGCTTAGAACCATCCTACGAGCAGTACTTC

abundance: .
j_gene: TRBJ2-6
d_gene: .
v_gene: TRBV2
CDR3aa: CASSERPSSGANVLTF
CDR3nt: TGTGCCAGCAGTGAGAGACCCAGCTCTGGGGCCAACGTCCTGACTTTC

abundance: .
j_gene: TRBJ2-1
d_gene: .
v_gene: TRBV14
CDR3aa: CASSQDLFRAGRNNEQFF
CDR3nt: TGTGCCAGCAGCCAAGATCTTTTCAGGGCAGGGAGGAACAATGAGCAGTTCTTC

abundance: .
j_gene: TRBJ1-5
d_gene: .
v_gene: TRBV7-8
CDR3aa: CASSLGMGGNQPQHF
CDR3nt: TGTGCCAGCAGCTTAGGTATGGGGGGCAATCAGCCCCAGCATTTT

abundance: few
j_gene: TRBJ2-7
d_gene: .
v_gene: TRBV11-3
CDR3aa: CATKGREGYEQYF
CDR3nt: TGTGCCACTAAAGGGCGGGAAGGTTACGAGCAGTACTTC

abundance: .
j_gene: TRBJ2-1
d_gene: .
v_gene: TRBV5-1
CDR3aa: CASSLEGIGDNEQFF
CDR3nt: TGCGCCAGCAGCTTGGAAGGGATTGGGGACAATGAGCAGTTCTTC

abundance: .
j_gene: TRBJ2-3
d_gene: .
v_gene: TRBV6-1
CDR3aa: CATSSEVTDTQYF
CDR3nt: TGTGCCACCTCCTCCGAAGTCACAGATACGCAGTATTTT

abundance: .
j_gene: TRBJ1-5
d_gene: TRBD1
v_gene: TRBV28
CDR3aa: CASSLWWTGGIGNQPQHF
CDR3nt: TGTGCCAGCAGTTTATGGTGGACAGGGGGAATTGGCAATCAGCCCCAGCATTTT

abundance: once
j_gene: TRBJ2-2
d_gene: .
v_gene: TRBV7-9
CDR3aa: CASSFRGADLDTGELFF
CDR3nt: TGTGCCAGCAGCTTTCGAGGGGCAGACTTGGACACCGGGGAGCTGTTTTTT

abundance: .
j_gene: TRBJ2-4
d_gene: .
v_gene: TRBV10-1
CDR3aa: CASSFLGIMAKNIQYF
CDR3nt: TGCGCCAGCAGTTTTCTGGGTATAATGGCCAAAAACATTCAGTACTTC

abundance: few
j_gene: TRBJ1-5
d_gene: TRBD1
v_gene: TRBV30
CDR3aa: CAWSKGAAKSQPQHF
CDR3nt: TGTGCCTGGAGTAAGGGGGCAGCAAAGAGTCAGCCCCAGCATTTT

abundance: .
j_gene: TRBJ1-2
d_gene: .
v_gene: TRBV29-1
CDR3aa: CSVEGGYTF
CDR3nt: TGCAGCGTTGAGGGTGGCTACACCTTC

abundance: .
j_gene: TRBJ2-5
d_gene: .
v_gene: TRBV19
CDR3aa: CASSRMTSQETQYF
CDR3nt: TGTGCCAGTAGTCGAATGACATCACAAGAGACCCAGTACTTC

abundance: once
j_gene: TRBJ2-5
d_gene: .
v_gene: TRBV7-9
CDR3aa: CASSSQGTQETQYF
CDR3nt: TGTGCCAGCAGCTCGCAGGGTACCCAAGAGACCCAGTACTTC

abundance: .
j_gene: TRBJ2-7
d_gene: .
v_gene: TRBV7-6
CDR3aa: CASSSGPLTVLPSYEQYF
CDR3nt: TGTGCCAGCAGCTCAGGCCCTCTGACAGTCCTTCCCTCCTACGAGCAGTACTTC

abundance: .
j_gene: TRBJ1-4
d_gene: .
v_gene: TRBV5-4
CDR3aa: CASSSGGLRNEKLFF
CDR3nt: TGTGCCAGCAGCAGTGGAGGTCTGCGGAATGAAAAACTGTTTTTT

abundance: .
j_gene: TRBJ2-1
d_gene: TRBD1
v_gene: TRBV4-3
CDR3aa: CASSLGTGISYNEQFF
CDR3nt: TGCGCCAGCAGCCTCGGGACAGGGATATCCTACAATGAGCAGTTCTTC

abundance: .
j_gene: TRBJ1-1
d_gene: .
v_gene: TRBV19
CDR3aa: CASSTDSTNTEAFF
CDR3nt: TGTGCCAGTAGTACCGACAGCACGAACACTGAAGCTTTCTTT

abundance: .
j_gene: TRBJ2-1
d_gene: .
v_gene: TRBV29-1
CDR3aa: CSVVYYNEQFF
CDR3nt: TGCAGCGTTGTATACTACAATGAGCAGTTCTTC

abundance: .
j_gene: TRBJ2-4
d_gene: .
v_gene: TRBV5-6
CDR3aa: CASSFKEIAKNIQYF
CDR3nt: TGTGCCAGCAGCTTTAAGGAGATAGCCAAAAACATTCAGTACTTC

abundance: few
j_gene: TRBJ1-2
d_gene: .
v_gene: TRBV7-3
CDR3aa: CASSLTGGADYGYTF
CDR3nt: TGTGCCAGCAGCTTGACGGGGGGCGCAGACTATGGCTACACCTTC

abundance: .
j_gene: TRBJ2-7
d_gene: TRBD1
v_gene: TRBV7-3
CDR3aa: CASRVRTGHSYEQYF
CDR3nt: TGTGCCAGCAGAGTCCGGACAGGGCACTCCTACGAGCAGTACTTC

abundance: .
j_gene: TRBJ2-1
d_gene: TRBD2
v_gene: TRBV5-1
CDR3aa: CASSLMARGGRNRNEQFF
CDR3nt: TGCGCCAGCAGCTTAATGGCACGTGGCGGGAGAAATAGGAATGAGCAGTTCTTC

abundance: .
j_gene: TRBJ2-5
d_gene: .
v_gene: TRBV9
CDR3aa: CASSVTSGRIQETQYF
CDR3nt: TGTGCCAGCAGCGTGACTTCCGGTAGGATCCAAGAGACCCAGTACTTC

abundance: .
j_gene: TRBJ2-7
d_gene: .
v_gene: TRBV10-1
CDR3aa: CASKVCIYEQYF
CDR3nt: TGCGCCAGCAAGGTCTGCATTTACGAGCAGTACTTC

abundance: .
j_gene: TRBJ2-7
d_gene: .
v_gene: TRBV11-3
CDR3aa: CASSLAAEYEQYF
CDR3nt: TGTGCCAGCAGCTTAGCGGCGGAATACGAGCAGTACTTC

abundance: .
j_gene: TRBJ2-1
d_gene: .
v_gene: TRBV10-1
CDR3aa: CASNWNEQFF
CDR3nt: TGCGCCAGCAATTGGAATGAGCAGTTCTTC

abundance: .
j_gene: TRBJ1-2
d_gene: TRBD1
v_gene: TRBV11-2
CDR3aa: CASSAGTDYGYTF
CDR3nt: TGTGCCAGCAGCGCCGGGACAGACTATGGCTACACCTTC

abundance: few
j_gene: TRBJ2-5
d_gene: TRBD2
v_gene: TRBV10-3
CDR3aa: CATTLAGGTGETQYF
CDR3nt: TGTGCCACGACACTTGCGGGAGGGACGGGAGAGACCCAGTACTTC

abundance: .
j_gene: TRBJ2-1
d_gene: TRBD1
v_gene: TRBV19
CDR3aa: CASSKLDREVEQFF
CDR3nt: TGTGCCAGTAGTAAATTGGACAGGGAGGTTGAGCAGTTCTTC

abundance: .
j_gene: TRBJ2-4
d_gene: TRBD2
v_gene: TRBV7-6
CDR3aa: CASSLGISGVAKNIQYF
CDR3nt: TGTGCCAGCAGCTTAGGGATTAGCGGGGTAGCCAAAAACATTCAGTACTTC

abundance: .
j_gene: TRBJ1-3
d_gene: .
v_gene: TRBV5-5
CDR3aa: CASSLFGGAGLNTIYF
CDR3nt: TGTGCCAGCAGCTTGTTTGGGGGAGCAGGACTGAACACCATATATTTT

abundance: .
j_gene: TRBJ2-1
d_gene: TRBD2
v_gene: TRBV5-1
CDR3aa: CASTGGTSGYNEQFF
CDR3nt: TGCGCCAGCACCGGAGGGACTAGCGGCTACAATGAGCAGTTCTTC

abundance: .
j_gene: TRBJ2-3
d_gene: .
v_gene: TRBV29-1
CDR3aa: CSVDRSEEVVDTQYF
CDR3nt: TGCAGCGTTGATCGATCGGAGGAAGTCGTAGATACGCAGTATTTT

abundance: once
j_gene: TRBJ1-2
d_gene: .
v_gene: TRBV7-2
CDR3aa: CASSSGRYYGYTF
CDR3nt: TGTGCCAGCAGCTCGGGACGGTACTATGGCTACACCTTC

abundance: few
j_gene: TRBJ1-5
d_gene: .
v_gene: TRBV2
CDR3aa: CASSLRRSNQPQHF
CDR3nt: TGTGCCAGCAGTTTACGTCGGAGCAATCAGCCCCAGCATTTT

abundance: once
j_gene: TRBJ2-2
d_gene: .
v_gene: TRBV5-1
CDR3aa: CASSLFQGLGTGELFF
CDR3nt: TGCGCCAGCAGCTTGTTTCAGGGCCTGGGAACCGGGGAGCTGTTTTTT

abundance: few
j_gene: TRBJ2-7
d_gene: .
v_gene: TRBV4-3
CDR3aa: CASSQFYEQYF
CDR3nt: TGCGCCAGCAGTCAATTCTACGAGCAGTACTTC

abundance: .
j_gene: TRBJ1-1
d_gene: .
v_gene: TRBV21-1
CDR3aa: CASSKLPGLRTEAFF
CDR3nt: TGTGCCAGCAGCAAACTACCTGGCCTACGGACTGAAGCTTTCTTT

abundance: once
j_gene: TRBJ2-2
d_gene: .
v_gene: TRBV5-5
CDR3aa: CASSIQALLANTGELFF
CDR3nt: TGTGCCAGCAGCATCCAGGCTTTACTAGCGAACACCGGGGAGCTGTTTTTT

abundance: .
j_gene: TRBJ2-1
d_gene: TRBD2
v_gene: TRBV5-8
CDR3aa: CASSLLGGSGRSLAEQFF
CDR3nt: TGTGCCAGCAGCTTGTTAGGTGGGAGCGGGAGGTCCCTCGCTGAGCAGTTCTTC

abundance: .
j_gene: TRBJ1-5
d_gene: .
v_gene: TRBV7-9
CDR3aa: CASSSGQPGQPQHF
CDR3nt: TGTGCCAGCAGCAGTGGACAGCCAGGTCAGCCCCAGCATTTT

abundance: once
j_gene: TRBJ2-5
d_gene: TRBD2
v_gene: TRBV11-3
CDR3aa: CASSAHLGGGKETQYF
CDR3nt: TGTGCCAGCAGCGCCCACCTTGGGGGGGGGAAAGAGACCCAGTACTTC

abundance: .
j_gene: TRBJ1-6
d_gene: TRBD1
v_gene: TRBV5-1
CDR3aa: CASSLGPRGTGYNSPLHF
CDR3nt: TGCGCCAGCAGCTTGGGACCCCGAGGGACAGGGTATAATTCACCCCTCCACTTT

abundance: few
j_gene: TRBJ2-7
d_gene: TRBD1
v_gene: TRBV5-1
CDR3aa: CASKGQGSSYEQYF
CDR3nt: TGCGCCAGCAAAGGACAGGGGAGCTCCTACGAGCAGTACTTC